Below, 10 T cell receptor beta chains from the same sample are listed, as sequenced in a study of blood T cell repertoires in COVID-19. Assay used: immunoSEQ multiplex PCR; TCRdb lists only in-frame clones, some missing. This table holds about 330,000 clones, approximately 90% found once. Sequenced material: peripheral blood. The receptor set was obtained from a woman aged 50 to 65 with active or convalescent COVID-19.

The sample holds a few counts of this clone. The chain is built from TRBV4-2 and TRBJ1-3, with TRBD1 matching over 8 bases. The CDR3 sequence is 16 residues long. CDR1 and CDR2 from the germline V gene are LGHNA and YNFKEQ. V was pared by 1 base and J by 2 bases, with 4 bases of the junction left unmatched. CDR3 region: CASSQGQGATGNTIYF. The CDR3 coding sequence is TGTGCCAGCAGCCAAGGTCAGGGGGCAACTGGAAACACCATATATTTT.

The rearrangement joins TRBV2 to TRBJ2-7; TRBD1 matches at 7 bases. Looked up from germline, CDR1 is SNHLY and CDR2 is FYNNEI. The CDR3 covers 15 residues. Losses at the gene ends were 4 bases for V and 1 base for J; bases not matched to a gene: 7. CDR3: CASSGDLTGSYEQYF. For the CDR3, the DNA is TGTGCCAGCAGTGGAGATTTGACAGGGTCCTACGAGCAGTACTTC.

The chain couples TRBV19 to TRBJ1-1, with D possibly being TRBD1 (6 bases). The CDR3 totals 13 residues. The V end lost 4 bases, the J end lost 6 bases, and 12 bases lay between the germline ends. Germline loops: CDR1 LNHDA, CDR2 SQIVND (reference sequence). CDR3 amino acids: CASSTTGTSEAFF. The CDR3 DNA sequence: TGTGCCAGTAGTACCACCGGGACATCTGAAGCTTTCTTT.

Only a few counts were recorded for this clone. The rearrangement joins TRBV9 to TRBJ2-2, with 14 bases matching TRBD2. CDR3 length: 16 amino acids. Germline CDR1 reads SGDLS; CDR2 reads YYNGEE. The V segment lost 4 bases and the J segment 4 bases; nucleotides outside the gene matches: 3. CDR3 region: CASSFGTSGSTGELFF. The CDR3 DNA reads as TGTGCCAGCAGCTTTGGGACTAGCGGGAGCACCGGGGAGCTGTTTTTT.

The CDR3 loop is CASSSRDTLSNQPQHF. CDR3 in DNA: TGTGCCAGCAGTTCGAGGGACACCCTGAGCAATCAGCCCCAGCATTTT. The rearrangement uses TRBV6-2 or TRBV6-3 and TRBJ1-5; TRBD1 is a possible D gene (6 bases). The CDR3 contains 16 residues. Germline V gene data show CDR1 as MNHEY and CDR2 as SVGEGT. V dropped 4 bases and J dropped 1 base, with 14 bases sitting between them.

The rearrangement uses TRBV11-2 and TRBJ1-2, with D maybe TRBD1 (6 bases). Trimming shortened V by 2 bases and J by 4 bases, and 11 bases separated the two germline ends. The CDR3 has 14 amino acids. Looked up from germline, CDR1 is SGHAT and CDR2 is FQNNGV. The CDR3 DNA reads as TGTGCCAGCAGCTTATCAGGGGTCGGCTATGGCTACACCTTC. This translates into CASSLSGVGYGYTF.

J is TRBJ1-2 and V is TRBV5-1; D is uncertain. The CDR3 is made up of 12 amino acids. The ends were cut back, 3 bases at V and 5 bases at J, with 8 bases in the middle. In germline, CDR1 is SGHRS, CDR2 YFSETQ. The CDR3 spells CASSSGSYGYTF. The CDR3 DNA reads TGCGCCAGCAGCTCGGGAAGTTATGGCTACACCTTC.

The rearrangement uses TRBV28 and TRBJ1-6, with 7 bases matching TRBD1. The CDR3 totals 16 residues. Germline-derived CDR1 and CDR2 are MDHEN and SYDVKM. The ends lost 2 bases at V and 6 bases at J; junction bases unmatched: 7. The CDR3: CASSLLDRRFNSPLHF. The CDR3 DNA reads TGTGCCAGCAGTTTACTGGACAGGAGATTTAATTCACCCCTCCACTTT.

This clone was detected once. The rearrangement links TRBV7-3 to TRBJ2-2; 11 nucleotides agree with TRBD1. CDR1 SGHTA and CDR2 FQGTGA come from the germline V gene. The CDR3 length is 18 residues. V was pared by 0 bases and J by 7 bases, with 10 bases of the junction left unmatched. The CDR3 coding sequence is TGTGCCAGCAGCTTAACGCTAGGACAGGGGGCCTTCAGCGGGGAGCTGTTTTTT. Translating gives CASSLTLGQGAFSGELFF.

CDR3 region: CASSLEAGTVYYGYTF. The CDR3 region has the DNA TGCGCCAGCAGCTTGGAAGCCGGGACAGTCTACTATGGCTACACCTTC. The chain couples TRBV5-1 to TRBJ1-2; 7 bases line up with TRBD1. Germline CDR1 is SGHRS and CDR2 is YFSETQ. The CDR3 totals 16 residues. V was clipped by 0 bases and J by 3 bases; unmatched bases: 8. Full variable domain (outside the CDR3, taken from reference TRBV5-1 and TRBJ1-2): KAGVTQTPRYLIKTRGQQVTLSCSPISGHRSVSWYQQTPGQGLQFLFEYFSETQRNKGNFPGRFSGRQFSNSRSEMNVSTLELGDSALYLCASSLEAGTVYYGYTFGSGTRLTVV.